Presented here are 32 T cell receptor beta chains from one specimen sequenced in a study of radiotherapy plus CTLA-4 blockade in lung cancer (dated by TCRdb to the late 2010s). Library creation used the immunoSEQ multiplex PCR assay. Here the immuneACCESS table is served through TCRdb, limited to in-frame sequences with V and J called. Missing clones are a known gap in these copies; in checked studies unresolved V genes cover under half, and the rest lacks a known reason. The sample table lists some 66,000 clones, over 75% of them with a count of one. Less than 4.5% of the sample lies in the top ten. The sequencing used peripheral blood, collected from a patient treated with radiotherapy plus ipilimumab. The source of these receptors is a human donor with non-small cell lung cancer who had a partial response to radiotherapy plus ipilimumab.

The V and J genes are TRBV7-3 and TRBJ2-2, with 11 positions matching TRBD1. V shed 0 bases and J 9 bases; nucleotides not matched to a gene: 9. The V gene's germline CDR1 is SGHTA and CDR2 FQGTGA. CDR3 length: 17 residues. The CDR3 loop is CASSLTGRTGGMRELFF. Here the CDR3 DNA reads TGTGCCAGCAGCTTAACGGGTCGGACAGGGGGCATGAGGGAGCTGTTTTTT.

This clone has just a few counts. V is TRBV5-6 and J is TRBJ2-7; maybe TRBD2 (6 bases). The CDR3 is made up of 15 amino acids. The ends were cut back, 4 bases at V and 0 bases at J, with 14 bases in the middle. Germline CDR1 is SGHDT and CDR2 is YYEEEE. CDR3 nucleotide sequence: TGTGCCAGCAGCCGGAGCGGAGGGGACTCCTACGAGCAGTACTTC. Translation: CASSRSGGDSYEQYF.

This rearrangement joins TRBV25-1 to TRBJ1-3; D is unresolved. Germline CDR1 MGHDK, CDR2 SYGVNS. This CDR3 is built from 16 residues. The V gene lost 7 bases and the J gene lost 2 bases, with 18 bases spanning the gap. CDR3 residues: CASKGSGLHTGNTIYF. Written as DNA, the CDR3 is TGTGCCAGCAAAGGCTCAGGACTGCACACTGGAAACACCATATATTTT.

This clone appeared once. The V call is TRBV10-3, the J call TRBJ1-1; 10 bases line up with TRBD1. The CDR3 is 16 residues long. The germline V gene encodes CDR1 ENHRY and CDR2 SYGVKD. With V trimmed by 6 bases and J by 1 base, 8 bases remained unmatched. CDR3 in amino acids: CAISKDRGSGNTEAFF. CDR3 bases: TGTGCCATCAGCAAGGACAGGGGGAGTGGGAACACTGAAGCTTTCTTT.

The chain employs TRBV30 and TRBJ1-2; possibly TRBD1 for D (6 bases). Germline CDR1 reads GTSNPN; CDR2 reads SVGIG (reference sequence). The CDR3 sequence is 14 residues long. V lost 3 bases, J lost 2 bases, and 13 bases lay in between. The CDR3 DNA reads as TGTGCCTGGAGCCAAATAGGACAGAACTATGGCTACACCTTC. This translates into CAWSQIGQNYGYTF.

The chain carries TRBV28 and TRBJ2-6, with TRBD1 matching over 7 bases. The CDR3 contains 17 residues. From germline, CDR1 is MDHEN and CDR2 SYDVKM. V trimming: 6 bases; J trimming: 2 bases; junction bases outside the gene matches: 10. The DNA of the CDR3 is TGTGCCAGCAGACTGCCGGGACAGTACCCTGGGGCCAACGTCCTGACTTTC. Its protein is CASRLPGQYPGANVLTF.

Worth noting for this clone: The junction departs from the called germline gene at one end, perhaps through a read error. This rearrangement joins TRBV29-1 to TRBJ2-1, with a tentative D call TRBD1 (7 bases). This CDR3 is 11 amino acids long. Looked up from germline, CDR1 is SQVTM and CDR2 is ANQGSEA. CDR3 loop: CGGTDNNEQFF. As DNA, the CDR3 is TGTGGGGGGACAGATAACAATGAGCAGTTCTTC.

The chain links TRBV9 to TRBJ1-3; tentatively, D is TRBD1 (5 bases). Trimming took off 0 bases at V and 5 bases at J, with 9 bases between the two ends. The CDR3 has 14 amino acids. Germline CDR1 and CDR2: SGDLS and YYNGEE. The CDR3 DNA reads TGTGCCAGCAGCGTAGAACGGGGGAGAAACACCATATATTTT. Amino acids: CASSVERGRNTIYF. Filled out from reference TRBV9 and TRBJ1-3, the complete variable domain reads DSGVTQTPKHLITATGQRVTLRCSPRSGDLSVYWYQQSLDQGLQFLIQYYNGEERAKGNILERFSAQQFPDLHSELNLSSLELGDSALYFCASSVERGRNTIYFGEGSWLTVV.

The chain joins TRBV6-5 to TRBJ1-4; D is perhaps TRBD1 (5 bases). Trimming removed 6 bases from V and 9 bases from J, with 14 bases in between. This CDR3 contains 13 residues. Germline assignment: CDR1 MNHEY and CDR2 SVGAGI. CDR3 residues: CASSWGESQKLFF. In DNA, the CDR3 is TGTGCCAGCAGCTGGGGGGAGAGCCAAAAACTGTTTTTT.

This clone was seen once. Written as DNA, the CDR3 is TGTGCCAGCTCACCGTCTAGCGCAAACTCCTACAATGAGCAGTTCTTC. Its translation: CASSPSSANSYNEQFF. The chain uses TRBV18 and TRBJ2-1, with a weak D call TRBD2 (6 bases). The CDR3 spans 16 residues. V lost 3 bases, J lost 0 bases, and 12 bases lay in between. Germline V gene sequence: CDR1 KGHSH, CDR2 LQKENI.

The chain uses TRBV9 and TRBJ2-7; a weak D match, TRBD2 (5 bases). Germline V CDR1 and CDR2: SGDLS, YYNGEE. The CDR3 covers 15 residues. Deletions cut 0 bases from V and 2 bases from J, with 12 bases between. The CDR3: CASSVEVASTYEQYF. In DNA, the CDR3 is TGTGCCAGCAGCGTAGAGGTAGCGAGCACCTACGAGCAGTACTTC.

This clone has a single count. The genes are TRBV18 and TRBJ2-1; 7 bases fit TRBD1. Trimming removed 3 bases from V and 14 bases from J; junction bases left unmatched: 7. This CDR3 spans 12 amino acids. Per germline, CDR1 KGHSH and CDR2 LQKENI. The CDR3 DNA sequence: TGTGCCAGCTCACCGGCCGACAGGGTAAAGTTCTTC. Amino acid sequence: CASSPADRVKFF.

The J gene is TRBJ1-5, the V gene TRBV7-2; no reliable D call. This CDR3 is built from 12 residues. V was shortened by 2 bases and J by 11 bases, with 10 bases between the two germline ends. Looked up from germline, CDR1 is SGHTA and CDR2 is FQGNSA. CDR3 sequence (DNA): TGTGCCAGCAGCTTATCTACGGAGGCCCAGCATTTT. Translation: CASSLSTEAQHF.

The gene calls are TRBV6-5 and TRBJ2-5; 12 bases map to TRBD2. The CDR3 totals 16 residues. Trimming cost V 4 bases and J 1 base; bases outside gene matches: 4. CDR1 MNHEY and CDR2 SVGAGI come from the germline V gene. CDR3: CASSSRTSGTQETQYF. CDR3 nucleotide sequence: TGTGCCAGCAGTTCACGGACTAGCGGGACCCAAGAGACCCAGTACTTC.

The chain couples TRBV7-2 to TRBJ1-3, with D possibly matching TRBD1 (5 bases). The CDR3 length is 17 residues. Looked up from germline, CDR1 is SGHTA and CDR2 is FQGNSA. Trimming stripped 1 base from V and 4 bases from J, with 17 bases between. CDR3 coding DNA: TGTGCCAGCAGCTTAGTCCCAACAGGTGGCTCCGGAAACACCATATATTTT. It translates to CASSLVPTGGSGNTIYF. Based on the CDR3 plus reference TRBV7-2 and TRBJ1-3, the full variable domain is GAGVSQSPSNKVTEKGKDVELRCDPISGHTALYWYRQSLGQGLEFLIYFQGNSAPDKSGLPSDRFSAERTGGSVSTLTIQRTQQEDSAVYLCASSLVPTGGSGNTIYFGEGSWLTVV.

The chain employs TRBV7-3 and TRBJ2-3, with 7 bases fitting TRBD1. J gave up 4 bases and V 5 bases, and 6 bases lay outside the gene matches. The CDR3 is made up of 14 amino acids. Germline-derived CDR1 and CDR2 are SGHTA and FQGTGA. For the CDR3, the DNA is TGTGCCAGCAGCGACACAGGGGCCCCAGATACGCAGTATTTT. Encoded protein: CASSDTGAPDTQYF.

J is TRBJ2-7 and V is TRBV7-8, with 8 bases lining up with TRBD1. Germline CDR1 reads SGHVS; CDR2 reads FQNEAQ. There are 17 residues in the CDR3. Germline trimming cut 5 bases from V and 1 base from J; bases unmatched to any gene: 13. CDR3 protein: CASSPPPRTGYSYEQYF. The CDR3 nucleotides read TGTGCCAGCAGCCCCCCCCCGAGGACAGGGTATTCCTACGAGCAGTACTTC.

The chain is built from TRBV27 and TRBJ2-7, with TRBD2 matching 7 bases. The J segment lost 6 bases and the V segment lost 4 bases, leaving 12 bases of the junction unmatched. The length of the CDR3 is 15 residues. Germline lookup yields CDR1 MNHEY and CDR2 SMNVEV (reference sequence). The CDR3, as DNA: TGTGCCAGCAGTTCCCCGGGGAGGGTACCATCCGAGCAGTACTTC. Amino acid sequence: CASSSPGRVPSEQYF.

The chain is built from TRBV18 and TRBJ1-2; the D gene is possibly TRBD1 (6 bases). V lost 1 base and J lost 6, with 9 bases in between. The CDR3 is 13 amino acids. Germline CDR1 is KGHSH and CDR2 is LQKENI. The CDR3 DNA reads as TGTGCCAGCTCACCACAGGGGGAAAATGGCTACACCTTC. Encoded protein: CASSPQGENGYTF.

This chain uses TRBV29-1 with TRBJ2-5; D remains ambiguous. The CDR3 extends over 12 amino acids. The ends were cut back, 6 bases at V and 2 bases at J, with 10 bases in the middle. Germline CDR1 SQVTM, CDR2 ANQGSEA. The CDR3 sequence: CSVYGLQETQYF. CDR3 DNA sequence: TGCAGCGTCTACGGGTTGCAAGAGACCCAGTACTTC.

The chain joins TRBV11-2 to TRBJ1-1, with a weak D call TRBD1 (6 bases). Trimming pared 2 bases from V and 4 bases from J, leaving 11 bases between. The CDR3 sequence is 14 residues long. In germline, CDR1 is SGHAT, CDR2 FQNNGV. CDR3 in amino acids: CASSLRGGITEAFF. The DNA for the CDR3 is TGTGCCAGCAGCTTACGTGGGGGCATCACTGAAGCTTTCTTT.

This clone was seen once. The chain uses TRBV6-5 and TRBJ1-2; 7 positions agree with TRBD1. Germline CDR1 reads MNHEY; CDR2 reads SVGAGI. Losses at the gene ends were 4 bases for V and 3 bases for J; bases not matched to a gene: 8. This CDR3 is 15 amino acids long. The CDR3 region is CASSFQTGRYYGYTF. DNA of the CDR3: TGTGCCAGCAGTTTTCAGACAGGGAGGTACTATGGCTACACCTTC.

V gene TRBV11-2 combines with J gene TRBJ2-7; 10 bases map to TRBD1. The CDR3 loop spans 15 amino acids. V lost 5 bases and J lost 2; bases outside the gene matches: 6. Germline CDR1 SGHAT, CDR2 FQNNGV. CDR3 sequence (DNA): TGTGCCAGCAGCGCCCGGGACAGGGGTACCTACGAGCAGTACTTC. This gives the protein CASSARDRGTYEQYF.

The chain carries TRBV28 and TRBJ2-5; D call uncertain. Trimming shortened V by 8 bases and J by 2 bases, and 12 bases separated the two germline ends. Germline CDR1 reads MDHEN; CDR2 reads SYDVKM. The CDR3 contains 13 residues. The CDR3, as DNA: TGTGCCAGCCAAGTCACAGTACAAGAGACCCAGTACTTC. Its translation: CASQVTVQETQYF.

This clone has only a few counts. This chain uses TRBV28 with TRBJ2-1; 7 positions match TRBD1. The V and J ends lost 6 bases and 7 bases, in that order; junction bases with no gene match: 12. Per germline, CDR1 MDHEN and CDR2 SYDVKM. This CDR3 has 15 amino acids. In nucleotides, the CDR3 is TGTGCCAGCAGCTCCCCCCCGACAGGGTTGAATGAGCAGTTCTTC. Translation gives CASSSPPTGLNEQFF.

This clone showed up just once. The chain carries TRBV28 and TRBJ2-7; 7 nucleotides agree with TRBD2. The CDR3 consists of 14 residues. Unmatched junction bases numbered 6, after V lost 0 bases and J lost 7 bases. From germline, CDR1 is MDHEN and CDR2 SYDVKM. CDR3 bases: TGTGCCAGCAGTTTATGGGCGGGAGCGGGGGAGCAGTACTTC. Its protein is CASSLWAGAGEQYF.

J is TRBJ1-1 and V is TRBV5-1, with 8 bases lining up with TRBD1. Germline loops: CDR1 SGHRS, CDR2 YFSETQ. With 3 bases clipped from V and 0 bases from J, the junction kept 4 bases outside the gene matches. The CDR3 extends over 15 amino acids. The CDR3: CASSSDREVNTEAFF. Here the CDR3 DNA reads TGCGCCAGCAGCTCGGACAGGGAGGTGAACACTGAAGCTTTCTTT.

The gene calls are TRBV27 and TRBJ2-5, with 12 bases that match TRBD2. This CDR3 is built from 14 residues. Germline V lookup: CDR1 MNHEY, CDR2 SMNVEV (reference sequence). The V gene end was trimmed by 5 bases and the J gene end by 7 bases; junction bases not matched to a gene: 5. CDR3 coding DNA: TGTGCCAGCAGTCCTAGCGGGAGGGCCAGGACCCAGTACTTC. It is translated as CASSPSGRARTQYF.

V usage is TRBV29-1 and J usage is TRBJ1-1; no definite D call. The CDR3 spans 10 residues. The V and J ends lost 6 bases and 3 bases respectively, with 5 bases between them. Germline-derived CDR1 and CDR2 are SQVTM and ANQGSEA. The CDR3 spells CSVRDTEAFF. CDR3 DNA sequence: TGCAGCGTCCGGGACACTGAAGCTTTCTTT.

The V and J genes are TRBV5-1 and TRBJ2-2; D possibly corresponds to TRBD1 (5 bases). V was cut by 1 base and J by 2 bases, with 9 bases left in between. CDR3 length: 15 amino acids. Germline V gene data show CDR1 as SGHRS and CDR2 as YFSETQ. For the CDR3, the DNA is TGCGCCAGCAGCTTGCGGACACTCAACACCGGGGAGCTGTTTTTT. It encodes CASSLRTLNTGELFF.

The rearrangement joins TRBV7-2 to TRBJ2-7; 7 nucleotides agree with TRBD2. The CDR3 runs 15 residues. CDR1 is SGHTA, CDR2 FQGNSA, per germline. Germline trimming cut 2 bases from V and 2 bases from J; bases unmatched to any gene: 6. The CDR3 here is CASSLNSGTAYEQYF. CDR3 in DNA: TGTGCCAGCAGCTTAAACAGCGGGACCGCCTACGAGCAGTACTTC.

This chain connects TRBV4-1 to TRBJ2-5; D is undetermined. V was pared by 0 bases and J by 5 bases, with 10 bases between. The CDR3 has 14 residues. Germline assignment: CDR1 MGHRA and CDR2 YSYEKL. The CDR3 here is CASSQDLSGETQYF. As DNA, the CDR3 is TGCGCCAGCAGCCAAGATCTTTCCGGGGAGACCCAGTACTTC.